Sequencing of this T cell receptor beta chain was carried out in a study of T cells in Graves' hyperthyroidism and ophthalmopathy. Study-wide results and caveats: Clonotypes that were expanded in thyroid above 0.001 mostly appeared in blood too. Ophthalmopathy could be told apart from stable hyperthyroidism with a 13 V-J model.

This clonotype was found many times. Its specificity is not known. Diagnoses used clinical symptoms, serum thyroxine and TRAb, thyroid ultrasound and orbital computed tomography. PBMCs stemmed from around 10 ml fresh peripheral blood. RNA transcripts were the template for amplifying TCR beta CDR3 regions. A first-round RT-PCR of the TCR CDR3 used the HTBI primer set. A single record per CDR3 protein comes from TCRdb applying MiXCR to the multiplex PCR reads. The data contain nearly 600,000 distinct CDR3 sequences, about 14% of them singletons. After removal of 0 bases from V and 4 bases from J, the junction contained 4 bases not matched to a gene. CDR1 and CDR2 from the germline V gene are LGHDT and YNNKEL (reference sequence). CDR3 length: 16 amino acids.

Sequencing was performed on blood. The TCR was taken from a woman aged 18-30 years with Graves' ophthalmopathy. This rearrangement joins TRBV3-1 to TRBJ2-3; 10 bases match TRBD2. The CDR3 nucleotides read TGTGCCAGCAGCCAAGAAAGCGGGAGGGCCCCAGATACGCAGTATTTT. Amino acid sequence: CASSQESGRAPDTQYF.